This T cell receptor (beta chain) was retrieved from a study of cytomegalovirus exposure and HLA in healthy donors. This clone was counted a few times. The CDR3 length is 16 residues. Trimming removed 0 bases from V and 2 bases from J; junction bases left unmatched: 6. The germline V gene encodes CDR1 SGHRS and CDR2 YFSETQ. The PCR had 60 Vbeta and 13 Jbeta primers. Data came from immunoSEQ multiplex PCR; TCRdb stores just in-frame clones and leaves some out. The table has about 43,000 clones, 70% to 80% seen once; the top ten hold roughly 1.3%. The sequenced material came from PBMCs. This sequence joins TRBV5-1 and TRBJ2-5; TRBD1 aligns across 8 bases. The source of this sequence is a man aged 25 to 45 in good health and CMV-seronegative. The CDR3 loop reads CASSLGGGQGQETQYF. DNA for the CDR3: TGCGCCAGCAGCTTGGGAGGCGGACAGGGTCAAGAGACCCAGTACTTC. Full variable domain (remainder filled in from reference TRBV5-1 and TRBJ2-5): KAGVTQTPRYLIKTRGQQVTLSCSPISGHRSVSWYQQTPGQGLQFLFEYFSETQRNKGNFPGRFSGRQFSNSRSEMNVSTLELGDSALYLCASSLGGGQGQETQYFGPGTRLLVL.